Presented here are 28 T cell receptor beta chains from one specimen sequenced in a study of blood T cell repertoires in COVID-19. This table comes from immunoSEQ multiplex PCR, and its TCRdb copy is limited to in-frame clones, with some not included. This sample has roughly 150,000 clones; about four fifths occur once, and the top ten carry roughly 15%. The sequencing sample was made of peripheral blood. The origin of the receptors is a human donor with acute or convalescent COVID-19. The donor label of this sample is uncertain.

The rearrangement joins TRBV6-2 or TRBV6-3 to TRBJ2-1; D not resolved. Germline CDR1 reads MNHEY; CDR2 reads SVGEGT. Deletions cut 0 bases from V and 8 bases from J, with 11 bases between. This CDR3 has 14 amino acids. CDR3 bases: TGTGCCAGCAGTTACTCAGCTAGTTATGATGAGCAGTTCTTC. Protein: CASSYSASYDEQFF.

CDR3 DNA sequence: TGTGCCAGTAGCAAGACGGGACAGGGATCATATAATGGCTACACCTTC. As protein: CASSKTGQGSYNGYTF. The V gene is TRBV19, the J gene TRBJ1-2, with TRBD1 matching over 9 bases. In germline, CDR1 is LNHDA, CDR2 SQIVND (reference sequence). CDR3 length equals 16 residues. Trimming cost V 6 bases and J 6 bases; bases outside gene matches: 14.

The CDR3 region has the DNA TGTGCCAGCAGCTCGCGACAGGGGGCGGGATACAATGAGCAGTTCTTC. Its protein product is CASSSRQGAGYNEQFF. V usage is TRBV7-9 and J usage is TRBJ2-1; 10 nucleotides align to TRBD1. The V gene end was trimmed by 4 bases and the J gene end by 4 bases; junction bases not matched to a gene: 7. The CDR3 sequence is 16 residues long. Germline CDR1 and CDR2: SEHNR and FQNEAQ (reference sequence).

This clone was found many times. The chain joins TRBV19 to TRBJ1-6; D is unclear. The V gene lost 2 bases and the J gene lost 6 bases, with 11 bases spanning the gap. Germline CDR1 and CDR2: LNHDA and SQIVND (reference sequence). The CDR3 has 15 residues. The CDR3 DNA is TGTGCCAGTAGTATAAATCCGGGAGGTAATTCACCCCTCCACTTT. Its translation: CASSINPGGNSPLHF. The full variable domain, in which reference TRBV19 and TRBJ1-6 provide the parts outside the CDR3, is DGGITQSPKYLFRKEGQNVTLSCEQNLNHDAMYWYRQDPGQGLRLIYYSQIVNDFQKGDIAEGYSVSREKKESFPLTVTSAQKNPTAFYLCASSINPGGNSPLHFGNGTRLTVT.

V usage is TRBV19 and J usage is TRBJ2-1; TRBD2 is a possible D gene (5 bases). The length of the CDR3 is 14 residues. Germline CDR1 is LNHDA and CDR2 is SQIVND (reference sequence). V gave up 5 bases and J gave up 4 bases, with 12 bases separating them. CDR3 sequence reads: CASSLRTGYNEQFF. CDR3 DNA: TGTGCCAGTAGTCTTAGGACGGGGTACAATGAGCAGTTCTTC.

This sequence joins TRBV15 and TRBJ1-4; possible D gene TRBD1, 6 bases. Germline V gene data show CDR1 as LNHNV and CDR2 as YYDKDF (reference sequence). The ends were cut back, 0 bases at V and 8 bases at J, with 10 bases in the middle. This CDR3 has 14 amino acids. The CDR3 protein is CATSREQGWEKLFF. In nucleotides, the CDR3 is TGTGCCACCAGCAGAGAACAGGGTTGGGAAAAACTGTTTTTT.

This chain links TRBV6-2 or TRBV6-3 with TRBJ1-5; D perhaps matches TRBD1 (5 bases). In germline, CDR1 is MNHEY, CDR2 SVGEGT. This CDR3 is built from 15 residues. Trimming left V 5 bases short and J 0 bases short, with 11 bases between. CDR3 amino acids: CASSAGGYSNQPQHF. Written as DNA, the CDR3 is TGTGCCAGCAGTGCGGGGGGGTATAGCAATCAGCCCCAGCATTTT.

V usage is TRBV25-1 and J usage is TRBJ1-2; D is undetermined. V lost 2 bases and J lost 5, with 12 bases in between. Germline values: CDR1 MGHDK, CDR2 SYGVNS. The length of the CDR3 is 14 residues. As DNA, the CDR3 is TGTGCCAGCAGTGAAGATCGACGGGGATATGGCTACACCTTC. It is translated as CASSEDRRGYGYTF.

The V gene is TRBV6-5, the J gene TRBJ1-5, with a possible D match to TRBD1 (5 bases). V shed 7 bases and J shed 7 bases, with 17 bases lying between them. This CDR3 has 14 amino acids. Germline V gene sequence: CDR1 MNHEY, CDR2 SVGAGI. The CDR3 loop is CASISGGMGQPQHF. The DNA of the CDR3 is TGTGCCAGCATAAGCGGGGGGATGGGGCAGCCCCAGCATTTT.

This clone was counted once. The chain recombines TRBV6-2 or TRBV6-3 with TRBJ2-3; TRBD1 matches at 9 bases. The CDR3 covers 17 residues. Germline assignment: CDR1 MNHEY and CDR2 SVGEGT. The ends lost 7 bases at V and 4 bases at J; junction bases unmatched: 15. The CDR3 DNA sequence: TGTGCCAGCACCCCTTTCCTGAACAGGGGGCGCCCAGATACGCAGTATTTT. Residues: CASTPFLNRGRPDTQYF.

The chain uses TRBV19 and TRBJ1-1; D uncertain. CDR1 and CDR2 (germline): LNHDA, SQIVND (reference sequence). The CDR3 spans 13 residues. The germline V and J ends were trimmed by 7 bases and 2 bases, with 11 bases remaining between them. For the CDR3, the DNA is TGTGCCAGTACCCTAGGTCAAAACACTGAAGCTTTCTTT. Residues: CASTLGQNTEAFF.

This clone appeared a single time. The V and J genes are TRBV3-1 (or the pseudogene TRBV3-2) and TRBJ2-3; D is perhaps TRBD2 (6 bases). This CDR3 is built from 15 residues. The V and J ends lost 0 bases and 0 bases respectively, with 7 bases between them. Germline V gene data show CDR1 as LGHDT and CDR2 as YNNKEL (reference sequence). The CDR3 DNA sequence: TGTGCCAGCAGCCAAGATGGGACTAGCACAGATACGCAGTATTTT. Translation: CASSQDGTSTDTQYF.

The rearrangement uses TRBV6-5 and TRBJ2-3; D possibly corresponds to TRBD2 (5 bases). V lost 0 bases to trimming and J lost 6 bases, with 10 bases between them. The CDR3 sequence is 14 residues long. Per the germline V gene, CDR1 is MNHEY and CDR2 is SVGAGI. CDR3 in DNA: TGTGCCAGCAGTTACTCTCTCAGAGGGGATACGCAGTATTTT. Amino acids: CASSYSLRGDTQYF.

This clone was seen only a few times. The chain joins TRBV6-2 or TRBV6-3 to TRBJ2-7; TRBD2 matches at 9 bases. This CDR3 is built from 12 residues. Germline values: CDR1 MNHEY, CDR2 SVGEGT. J lost 12 bases, V lost 2 bases, and 5 bases had no gene match. CDR3 DNA: TGTGCCAGCAGTTACGGACTAGCGCGCCCGTACTTC. Its translation is CASSYGLARPYF.

The CDR3 spells CASSARQGANGELFF. DNA of the CDR3: TGTGCCAGCAGCGCCAGACAGGGGGCGAACGGGGAGCTGTTTTTT. The chain combines TRBV9 with TRBJ2-2, with 10 bases matching TRBD1. Germline CDR1 and CDR2: SGDLS and YYNGEE. J lost 7 bases, V lost 3 bases, and 6 bases had no gene match. This CDR3 has 15 amino acids.

This sequence joins TRBV2 and TRBJ1-2; TRBD1 aligns across 7 bases. V was clipped by 6 bases and J by 2 bases; unmatched bases: 3. The CDR3 runs 13 residues. Germline V lookup: CDR1 SNHLY, CDR2 FYNNEI. The CDR3: CASRGTVNYGYTF. The CDR3 DNA reads TGTGCCAGCAGGGGGACAGTAAACTATGGCTACACCTTC.

With regard to this clone: The same CDR3 is also encoded by other DNA sequences in this sample. The chain is built from TRBV3-1 (or the pseudogene TRBV3-2) and TRBJ2-7; possible D gene TRBD2, 6 bases. CDR3 length: 13 residues. V lost 1 base and J 2 bases, leaving 6 bases between the germline ends. Germline V CDR1 and CDR2: LGHDT, YNNKEL (reference sequence). The CDR3 here is CASSQGLAYEQYF. In nucleotides, the CDR3 is TGTGCCAGCAGCCAAGGACTAGCCTACGAGCAGTACTTC.

This clone showed up just a few times. The chain has TRBV2 and TRBJ1-3; D uncertain. Germline V gene lookup returns CDR1 SNHLY and CDR2 FYNNEI. This CDR3 comprises 14 residues. Trimming took 8 bases from V and 0 from J, leaving 11 bases between them. The CDR3 region has the DNA TGTGCCAGCTCTCGAAGTAGCTCTGGAAACACCATATATTTT. Encoded protein: CASSRSSSGNTIYF. The full variable domain, its missing parts supplied by reference TRBV2 and TRBJ1-3, is EPEVTQTPSHQVTQMGQEVILRCVPISNHLYFYWYRQILGQKVEFLVSFYNNEISEKSEIFDDQFSVERPDGSNFTLKIRSTKLEDSAMYFCASSRSSSGNTIYFGEGSWLTVV.

The rearrangement joins TRBV7-6 to TRBJ2-2, with 11 positions matching TRBD2. After removal of 2 bases from V and 1 base from J, the junction contained 9 bases not matched to a gene. CDR1 is SGHVS, CDR2 FNYEAQ, per germline. The CDR3 is 19 amino acids. The CDR3 protein is CASSLRDVAGGRNTGELFF. The CDR3 DNA follows: TGTGCCAGCAGCTTACGGGATGTAGCGGGGGGGCGGAACACCGGGGAGCTGTTTTTT.

V and J are TRBV7-9 and TRBJ1-2; 9 bases are a match to TRBD1. The CDR3 is made up of 14 amino acids. Trimming took 2 bases from V and 4 from J; bases not matched to a gene: 2. CDR1 SEHNR and CDR2 FQNEAQ come from the germline V gene (reference sequence). CDR3 sequence reads: CASSLSTGGYGYTF. CDR3 nucleotides: TGTGCCAGCAGCTTATCGACAGGGGGCTATGGCTACACCTTC.

A note on this clone: It is unclear where the CDR3 begins or ends on the DNA, so no DNA is shown, and the CDR3 is as TCRdb lists it. The rearrangement joins TRBV6-5 to TRBJ1-2. 16 amino acids form the CDR3, both terminal residues included. Germline CDR1 and CDR2: MNHEY and SVGAGI. The CDR3: CASSSVRGGGSYGYTF.

This clone was detected only once. The chain recombines TRBV18 with TRBJ1-6; 9 bases map to TRBD1. This CDR3 is 18 amino acids long. V was pared by 2 bases and J by 5 bases, with 10 bases of the junction left unmatched. CDR1 is KGHSH and CDR2 is LQKENI in the germline V gene. Here the CDR3 DNA reads TGTGCCAGCTCACCATTAAACAGGGGGCGTGGGAATAATTCACCCCTCCACTTT. As protein: CASSPLNRGRGNNSPLHF. Filled out from reference TRBV18 and TRBJ1-6, the complete variable domain reads NAGVMQNPRHLVRRRGQEARLRCSPMKGHSHVYWYRQLPEEGLKFMVYLQKENIIDESGMPKERFSAEFPKEGPSILRIQQVVRGDSAAYFCASSPLNRGRGNNSPLHFGNGTRLTVT.

The chain couples TRBV6-1 to TRBJ1-6, with 10 bases that match TRBD1. CDR3 length equals 16 residues. The germline gives CDR1 MNHNS, CDR2 SASEGT. Trimming at V came to 2 bases and at J to 6 bases, leaving 4 bases not matched to a gene. Written as DNA, the CDR3 is TGTGCCAGCAGTGAACGACGGACAGGGGGTAATTCACCCCTCCACTTT. Its translation: CASSERRTGGNSPLHF.

In DNA, the CDR3 is TGTGCCAGCAGTGAAGCACTCCAGAACACTGAAGCTTTCTTT. Translating it yields CASSEALQNTEAFF. This chain uses TRBV2 with TRBJ1-1; D not resolved. Germline V gives CDR1 SNHLY, CDR2 FYNNEI. The CDR3 sequence is 14 residues long. The V end was cut by 0 bases, the J end by 1 base, with 6 bases between.

V is TRBV15 and J is TRBJ2-7; TRBD1 matches 12 bases. Germline loops: CDR1 LNHNV, CDR2 YYDKDF (reference sequence). The junction had 7 bases not matched to a gene; V was cut back by 1 base and J by 6 bases. This CDR3 has 16 residues. CDR3 in amino acids: CATSRVTGTGGGEQYF. DNA for the CDR3: TGTGCCACCAGCAGAGTTACCGGGACAGGGGGCGGCGAGCAGTACTTC.

The CDR3 is CASSLVSGENGYTF. CDR3 nucleotides: TGTGCCAGCAGCTTGGTGTCGGGTGAAAACGGCTACACCTTC. V and J are TRBV5-4 and TRBJ1-2, with D hard to call. The V and J ends lost 0 bases and 8 bases respectively, with 14 bases between them. Germline V gene lookup returns CDR1 SGHNT and CDR2 YYREEE (reference sequence). The CDR3 sequence is 14 residues long. Based on the CDR3 plus reference TRBV5-4 and TRBJ1-2, the full variable domain is ETGVTQSPTHLIKTRGQQVTLRCSSQSGHNTVSWYQQALGQGPQFIFQYYREEENGRGNFPPRFSGLQFPNYSSELNVNALELDDSALYLCASSLVSGENGYTFGSGTRLTVV.

The rearrangement links TRBV7-6 to TRBJ2-5; D is possibly TRBD2 (6 bases). The germline V and J ends were trimmed by 5 bases and 1 base, with 17 bases remaining between them. The germline V gene has CDR1 SGHVS and CDR2 FNYEAQ. The CDR3 runs 16 residues. The DNA for the CDR3 is TGTGCCAGCAGCCCGAAGGTCCGGGGGACCCAAGAGACCCAGTACTTC. It yields the protein CASSPKVRGTQETQYF.

The rearrangement uses TRBV7-2 and TRBJ2-7, with D possibly matching TRBD1 (6 bases). Germline V gene sequence: CDR1 SGHTA, CDR2 FQGNSA. CDR3 length: 14 residues. The V end was cut by 6 bases, the J end by 2 bases, with 14 bases between. The CDR3: CASRPNRDAYEQYF. The CDR3 DNA reads as TGTGCCAGCAGACCAAACAGGGACGCCTACGAGCAGTACTTC. Supplemented by reference TRBV7-2 and TRBJ2-7, the full variable domain reads GAGVSQSPSNKVTEKGKDVELRCDPISGHTALYWYRQSLGQGLEFLIYFQGNSAPDKSGLPSDRFSAERTGGSVSTLTIQRTQQEDSAVYLCASRPNRDAYEQYFGPGTRLTVT.